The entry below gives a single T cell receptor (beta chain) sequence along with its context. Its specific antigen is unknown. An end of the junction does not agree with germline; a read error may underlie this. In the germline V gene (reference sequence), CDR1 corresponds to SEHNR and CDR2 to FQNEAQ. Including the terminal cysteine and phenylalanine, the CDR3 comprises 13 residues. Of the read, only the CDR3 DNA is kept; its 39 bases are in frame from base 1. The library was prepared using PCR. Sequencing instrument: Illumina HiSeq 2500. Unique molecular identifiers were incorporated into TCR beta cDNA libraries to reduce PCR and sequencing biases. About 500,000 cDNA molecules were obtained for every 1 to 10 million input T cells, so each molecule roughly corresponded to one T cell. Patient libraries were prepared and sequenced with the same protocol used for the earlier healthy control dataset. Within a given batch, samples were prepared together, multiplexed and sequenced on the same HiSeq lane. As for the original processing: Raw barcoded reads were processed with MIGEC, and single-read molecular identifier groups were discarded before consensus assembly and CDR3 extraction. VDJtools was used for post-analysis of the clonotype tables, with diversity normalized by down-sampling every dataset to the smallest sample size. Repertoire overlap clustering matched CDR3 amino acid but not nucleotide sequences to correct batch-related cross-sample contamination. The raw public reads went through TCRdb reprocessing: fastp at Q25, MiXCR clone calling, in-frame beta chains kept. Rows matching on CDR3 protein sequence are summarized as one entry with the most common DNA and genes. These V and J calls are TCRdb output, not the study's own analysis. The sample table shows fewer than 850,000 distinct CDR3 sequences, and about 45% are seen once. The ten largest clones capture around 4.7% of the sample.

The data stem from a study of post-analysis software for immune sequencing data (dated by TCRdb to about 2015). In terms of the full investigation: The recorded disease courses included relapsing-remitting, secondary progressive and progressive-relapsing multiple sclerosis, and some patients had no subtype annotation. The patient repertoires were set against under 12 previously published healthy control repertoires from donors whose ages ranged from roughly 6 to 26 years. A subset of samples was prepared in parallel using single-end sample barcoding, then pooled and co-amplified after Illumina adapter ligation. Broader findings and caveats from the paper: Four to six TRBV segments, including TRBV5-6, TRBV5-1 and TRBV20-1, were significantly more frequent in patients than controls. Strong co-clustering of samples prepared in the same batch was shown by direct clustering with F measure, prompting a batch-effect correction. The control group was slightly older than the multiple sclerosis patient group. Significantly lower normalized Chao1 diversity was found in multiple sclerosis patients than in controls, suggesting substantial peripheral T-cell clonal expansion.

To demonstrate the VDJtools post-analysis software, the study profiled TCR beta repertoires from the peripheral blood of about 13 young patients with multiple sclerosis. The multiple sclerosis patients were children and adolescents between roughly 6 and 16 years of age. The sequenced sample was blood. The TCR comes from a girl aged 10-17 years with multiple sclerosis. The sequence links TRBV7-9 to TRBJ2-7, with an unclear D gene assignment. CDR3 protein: CTSSLVTSYEQYF. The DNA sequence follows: TGTACCAGCAGCTTAGTTACGTCCTACGAGCAGTACTTC. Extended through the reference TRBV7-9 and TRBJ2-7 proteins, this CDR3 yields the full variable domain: DTGVSQNPRHKITKRGQNVTFRCDPISEHNRLYWYRQTLGQGPEFLTYFQNEAQLEKSRLLSDRFSAERPKGSFSTLEIQRTEQGDSAMYLCTSSLVTSYEQYFGPGTRLTVT.